Listed here is a single TCR beta chain. The antigen is unknown. Cells were stimulated nonspecifically with anti-CD3/anti-CD28 magnetic beads. Sorting of responding CD4+ T cells relied on upregulated CD40 ligand together with CD69. Trimming shortened V by 4 bases and J by 6 bases, and 13 bases separated the two germline ends. The CDR3 is 13 residues long. Germline-derived CDR1 and CDR2 are LGHDT and YNNKEL (reference sequence). These data come from a study of persistence of HIV-infected CD4 T cells. The libraries were made with immunoSEQ version 4 in survey mode. TCRdb keeps only in-frame clones here, not all; method: immunoSEQ multiplex PCR. The repertoire holds roughly 43,000 clones, with roughly 90% as singletons.

Sequencing used CD4+ T cells sorted from PBMCs after roughly 18-hour stimulation, obtained from a patient who received antiretroviral therapy. V usage is TRBV3-1 (or the pseudogene TRBV3-2) and J usage is TRBJ2-7; the D gene is possibly TRBD1 (6 bases). The source is an adult man with HIV who was CMV-seropositive. As DNA, the CDR3 is TGTGCCAGCAGCCCAAGACAGGTGTCCGAGCAGTACTTC. This sequence encodes CASSPRQVSEQYF.